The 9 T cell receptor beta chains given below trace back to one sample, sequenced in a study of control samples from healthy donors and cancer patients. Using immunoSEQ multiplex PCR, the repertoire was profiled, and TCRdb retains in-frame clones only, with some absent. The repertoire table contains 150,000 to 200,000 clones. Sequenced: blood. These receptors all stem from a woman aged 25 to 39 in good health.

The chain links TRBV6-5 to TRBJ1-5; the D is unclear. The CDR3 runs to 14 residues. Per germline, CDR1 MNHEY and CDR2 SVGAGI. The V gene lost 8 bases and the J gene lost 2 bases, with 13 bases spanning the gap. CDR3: CASSSRRGNQPQHF. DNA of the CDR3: TGTGCCAGCTCGTCTCGAAGGGGCAATCAGCCCCAGCATTTT.

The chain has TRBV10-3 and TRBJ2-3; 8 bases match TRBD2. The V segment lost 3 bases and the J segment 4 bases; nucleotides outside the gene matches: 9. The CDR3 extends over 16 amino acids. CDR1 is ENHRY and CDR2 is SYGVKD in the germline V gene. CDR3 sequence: CAISDGGAGAPDTQYF. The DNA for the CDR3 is TGTGCCATCAGTGACGGGGGGGCGGGGGCCCCAGATACGCAGTATTTT.

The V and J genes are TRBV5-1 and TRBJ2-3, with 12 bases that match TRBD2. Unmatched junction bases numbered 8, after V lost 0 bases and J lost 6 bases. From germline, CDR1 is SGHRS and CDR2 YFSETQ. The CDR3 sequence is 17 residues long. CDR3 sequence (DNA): TGCGCCAGCAGCTTGGCGGCTAGCGGGGGGGCCTGGGATACGCAGTATTTT. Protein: CASSLAASGGAWDTQYF. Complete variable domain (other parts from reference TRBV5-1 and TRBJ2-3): KAGVTQTPRYLIKTRGQQVTLSCSPISGHRSVSWYQQTPGQGLQFLFEYFSETQRNKGNFPGRFSGRQFSNSRSEMNVSTLELGDSALYLCASSLAASGGAWDTQYFGPGTRLTVL.

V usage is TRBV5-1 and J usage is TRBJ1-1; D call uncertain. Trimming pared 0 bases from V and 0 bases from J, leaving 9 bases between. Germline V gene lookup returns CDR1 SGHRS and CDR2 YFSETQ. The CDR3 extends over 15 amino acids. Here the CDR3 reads CASSLGGTVNTEAFF. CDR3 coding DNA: TGCGCCAGCAGCTTGGGCGGTACGGTGAACACTGAAGCTTTCTTT.

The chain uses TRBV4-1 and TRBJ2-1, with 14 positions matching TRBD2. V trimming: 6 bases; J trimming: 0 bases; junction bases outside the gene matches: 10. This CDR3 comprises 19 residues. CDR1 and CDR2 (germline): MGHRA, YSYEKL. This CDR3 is CASSLGLAGGRSSYNEQFF. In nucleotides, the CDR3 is TGCGCCAGCAGTTTAGGACTAGCGGGGGGCCGGAGCTCCTACAATGAGCAGTTCTTC.

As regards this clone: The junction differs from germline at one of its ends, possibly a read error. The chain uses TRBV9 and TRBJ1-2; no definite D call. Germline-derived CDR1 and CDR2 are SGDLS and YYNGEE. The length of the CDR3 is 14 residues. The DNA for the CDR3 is TGTGCCAGCAGCACCGGGGAGAACCTCTATGGCCACACCTTC. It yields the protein CASSTGENLYGHTF.

The CDR3 nucleotides read TGTGCCAGCAGTTCTGGGGGGCAGCCCCAGCATTTT. Its translation: CASSSGGQPQHF. The chain is built from TRBV28 and TRBJ1-5; D is possibly TRBD1 (5 bases). There are 12 residues in the CDR3. Germline loops: CDR1 MDHEN, CDR2 SYDVKM. V gave up 4 bases and J gave up 7 bases, with 8 bases separating them.

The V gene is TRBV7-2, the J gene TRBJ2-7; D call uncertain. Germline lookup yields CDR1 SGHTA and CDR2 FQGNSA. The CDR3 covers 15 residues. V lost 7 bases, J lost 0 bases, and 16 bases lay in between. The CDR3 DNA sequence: TGTGCCAGCACCCTCGGAATGATTACCTCCTACGAGCAGTACTTC. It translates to CASTLGMITSYEQYF.

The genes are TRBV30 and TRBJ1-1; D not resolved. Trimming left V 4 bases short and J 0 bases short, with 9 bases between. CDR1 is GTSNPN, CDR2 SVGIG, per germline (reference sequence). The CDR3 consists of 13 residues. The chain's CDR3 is CAWTWTVNTEAFF. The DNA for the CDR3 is TGTGCCTGGACCTGGACCGTGAACACTGAAGCTTTCTTT.